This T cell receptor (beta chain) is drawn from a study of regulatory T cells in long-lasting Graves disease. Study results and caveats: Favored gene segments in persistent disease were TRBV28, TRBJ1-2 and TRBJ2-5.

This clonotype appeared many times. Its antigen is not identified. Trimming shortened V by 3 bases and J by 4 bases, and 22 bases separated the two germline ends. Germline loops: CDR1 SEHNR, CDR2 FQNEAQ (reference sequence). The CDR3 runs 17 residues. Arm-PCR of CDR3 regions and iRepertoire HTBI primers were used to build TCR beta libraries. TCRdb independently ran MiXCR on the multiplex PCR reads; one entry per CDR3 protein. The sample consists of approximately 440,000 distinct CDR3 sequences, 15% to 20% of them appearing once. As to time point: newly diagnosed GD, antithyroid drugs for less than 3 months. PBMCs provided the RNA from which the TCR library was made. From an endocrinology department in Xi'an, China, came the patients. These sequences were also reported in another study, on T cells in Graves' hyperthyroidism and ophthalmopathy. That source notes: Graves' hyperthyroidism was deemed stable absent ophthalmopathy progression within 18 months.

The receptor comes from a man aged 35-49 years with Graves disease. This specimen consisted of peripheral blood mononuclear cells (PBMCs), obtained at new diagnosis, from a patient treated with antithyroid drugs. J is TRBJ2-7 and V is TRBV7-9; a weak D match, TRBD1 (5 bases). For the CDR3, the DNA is TGTGCCAGCAGCTTCGTGGCTTGGGGCAGTCAGAGGTACGAGCAGTACTTC. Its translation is CASSFVAWGSQRYEQYF. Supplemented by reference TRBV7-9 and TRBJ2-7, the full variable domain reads DTGVSQNPRHKITKRGQNVTFRCDPISEHNRLYWYRQTLGQGPEFLTYFQNEAQLEKSRLLSDRFSAERPKGSFSTLEIQRTEQGDSAMYLCASSFVAWGSQRYEQYFGPGTRLTVT.